This note documents a single TCR beta chain sequence. Its antigen is unidentified. The same CDR3 can be traced to other DNA sequences in this sample. There were likely unrecorded immune exposures, though donors were nominally healthy when sampled. The CDR3 totals 15 residues. The V segment lost 1 base and the J segment 6 bases; nucleotides outside the gene matches: 4. Germline CDR1 and CDR2: SEHNR and FQNEAQ (reference sequence). The sample originates from a study of cytomegalovirus exposure and HLA in healthy donors. Study context: An earlier analysis identified more than 95 million unique TCR beta sequences in some 180 million T cells.

The PCR made use of 60 Vbeta and 13 Jbeta primers. Libraries were prepared by immunoSEQ multiplex PCR; TCRdb keeps only in-frame clonotypes and omits some of them. This sample yields 150,000 to 200,000 clones, of which approximately 80% are seen a single time; over 2% belongs to the top ten. Study-level points and caveats: An analysis that was carried out later associated 15,000 to 20,000 TCR beta sequences with HLA alleles at 0.05 false discovery rate.

The chain joins TRBV7-9 to TRBJ2-7, with 12 bases that match TRBD1. The source of this sequence is a woman aged 45 to 65 in good health and CMV-seronegative. What was sequenced was PBMCs. The CDR3, as DNA: TGTGCCAGCAGCTTAGTGGGACAGGGGGCCCGCGAGCAGTACTTC. This codes for CASSLVGQGAREQYF.